This T cell receptor beta chain is from a study of blood T cells in healthy people across ages. For the second PCR, which ran for roughly 7 to 11 cycles, a sample-barcoded 5' primer and a J-beta primer mix were used. TCRdb re-analysed the 5' RACE reads in MiXCR, keeping a single row per CDR3 protein. The table has roughly 1,100,000 distinct CDR3 sequences, approximately 26% seen once. The sample holds many counts of this clonotype. The ends were cut back, 6 bases at V and 2 bases at J, with 11 bases in the middle. CDR3 length: 13 amino acids. This sample was shared with a second study, whose subject was T cells of mothers and their children. According to that study: Donation was provided by three healthy Caucasian mothers along with their six children.

Sequencing used blood. The clonotype was recovered from a girl aged 2-9 years in good health. The chain combines TRBV12-3 or TRBV12-4 with TRBJ2-7, with D uncertain. The CDR3 reads CASSYGSTYEQYF. CDR3 bases: TGTGCCAGCAGCTATGGGTCAACCTACGAGCAGTACTTC.